This T cell receptor beta chain was recovered during a study of blood T cell repertoires in COVID-19. Study details: Samples came from the United States, Italy and Spain, spanning acute and convalescent COVID-19. Sources were T cells, B-cell-depleted T cells, or PBMCs; the material itself was cDNA or gDNA.

The CDR3 totals 15 residues. From germline, CDR1 is SGHKS and CDR2 YYEKEE (reference sequence). With 4 bases removed from V and 4 bases from J, the gap between germline ends came to 16 bases. As originally analysed: Estimates of nucleated cell counts were drawn from the amplification of reference gene primers. Generated by immunoSEQ multiplex PCR, the TCRdb table keeps only in-frame clones and is missing some. The DNA was the basis for D and trimming; V, J and clone size are from that table. The sample shows about 35,000 clones, approximately 87% of them seen only once. This chain links TRBV5-5 with TRBJ2-3; D is possibly TRBD1 (6 bases). This receptor was obtained from an elderly man with active COVID-19. The sequencing sample was made of peripheral blood. CDR3 residues: CASSLQGFPADTQYF. CDR3 in DNA: TGTGCCAGCAGCCTTCAGGGGTTCCCGGCAGATACGCAGTATTTT.